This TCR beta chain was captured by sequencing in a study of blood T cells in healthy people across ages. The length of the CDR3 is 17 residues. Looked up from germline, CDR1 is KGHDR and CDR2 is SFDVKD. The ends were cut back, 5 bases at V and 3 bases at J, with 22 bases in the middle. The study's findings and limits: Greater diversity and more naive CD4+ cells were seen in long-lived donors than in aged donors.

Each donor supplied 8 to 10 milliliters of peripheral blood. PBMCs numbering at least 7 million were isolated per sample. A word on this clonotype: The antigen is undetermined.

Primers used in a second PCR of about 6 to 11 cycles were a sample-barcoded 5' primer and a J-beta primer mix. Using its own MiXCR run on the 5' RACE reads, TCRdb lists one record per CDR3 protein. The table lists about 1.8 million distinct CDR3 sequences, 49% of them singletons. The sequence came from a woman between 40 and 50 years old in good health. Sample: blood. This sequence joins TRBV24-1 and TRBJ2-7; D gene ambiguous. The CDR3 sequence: CATSAPQPGQLGYEQYF. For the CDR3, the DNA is TGTGCCACCAGTGCCCCCCAACCAGGCCAATTGGGCTACGAGCAGTACTTC.